The 31 T cell receptor beta chains given below trace back to one sample, sequenced in a study of CDR3 diversity in severe acne. A single record per CDR3 protein comes from TCRdb applying MiXCR to the PCR reads. Here the sample spans 79,000 or so distinct CDR3 sequences, around 50% being singletons. Material for sequencing was blood. The receptors here all came from a male donor with severe acne vulgaris.

This clonotype has a single count. The chain uses TRBV15 and TRBJ1-2; the D is unclear. Germline V CDR1 and CDR2: LNHNV, YYDKDF (reference sequence). CDR3 length: 8 amino acids. The V and J ends lost 4 bases and 12 bases respectively, with 3 bases between them. CDR3 in amino acids: CATSIDTF. CDR3 nucleotide sequence: TGTGCCACCAGCATAGACACCTTC.

This sequence joins TRBV10-3 and TRBJ2-2; no clear D gene. Trimming took 6 bases from V and 2 from J, leaving 4 bases between them. This CDR3 contains 12 residues. Per germline, CDR1 ENHRY and CDR2 SYGVKD. This chain's CDR3 is CAISYNTGELFF. As DNA, the CDR3 is TGTGCCATCAGCTATAACACCGGGGAGCTGTTTTTT.

This sequence joins TRBV27 and TRBJ2-3; D ambiguous. Trimming took 3 bases from V and 4 from J, leaving 14 bases between them. The CDR3 length is 15 residues. The germline V gene encodes CDR1 MNHEY and CDR2 SMNVEV (reference sequence). In nucleotides, the CDR3 is TGTGCCAGCAGTTTGATGCAGGCTTCCGCAGATACGCAGTATTTT. Protein: CASSLMQASADTQYF.

The chain links TRBV2 to TRBJ2-1, with a tentative D call TRBD2 (5 bases). In germline, CDR1 is SNHLY, CDR2 FYNNEI. Trimming took off 4 bases at V and 2 bases at J, with 18 bases between the two ends. CDR3 size: 17 residues. The CDR3 sequence is CASSGTTWSGPYNEQFF. The CDR3 DNA reads as TGTGCCAGCAGTGGAACGACTTGGAGCGGACCCTACAATGAGCAGTTCTTC.

In this sample, this clonotype turned up a few times. J is TRBJ2-5 and V is TRBV7-9; D uncertain. The CDR3 spans 14 residues. In germline, CDR1 is SEHNR, CDR2 FQNEAQ (reference sequence). V was trimmed by 4 bases and J by 4 bases, leaving 13 bases between them. The CDR3 DNA reads TGTGCCAGCAGCTCTCTCGGACCACTAGAGACCCAGTACTTC. Translation: CASSSLGPLETQYF. The variable domain in full, completed from reference TRBV7-9 and TRBJ2-5, reads DTGVSQNPRHKITKRGQNVTFRCDPISEHNRLYWYRQTLGQGPEFLTYFQNEAQLEKSRLLSDRFSAERPKGSFSTLEIQRTEQGDSAMYLCASSSLGPLETQYFGPGTRLLVL.

V usage is TRBV12-3 or TRBV12-4 and J usage is TRBJ2-7; D could derive from TRBD1 or TRBD2 (5 bases each). With 1 base removed from V and 7 bases from J, the gap between germline ends came to 23 bases. This CDR3 has 17 residues. CDR3 sequence: CASSLGLGDPTSREQYF. CDR3 in DNA: TGTGCCAGCAGTTTAGGGTTGGGGGATCCCACCTCTCGAGAGCAGTACTTC.

In this sample, this clonotype is medium-sized (0.01 to 0.1%). The J gene is TRBJ2-1, the V gene TRBV5-8; D perhaps matches TRBD1 (6 bases). Looked up from germline, CDR1 is SGHTS and CDR2 is YDEGEE. Trimming took 2 bases from V and 3 from J, leaving 9 bases between them. CDR3 length: 14 residues. The CDR3 sequence: CASSLQGNYNEQFF. The CDR3 DNA sequence: TGTGCCAGCAGCTTACAGGGCAACTACAATGAGCAGTTCTTC.

This chain uses TRBV20-1 with TRBJ2-7; TRBD2 aligns across 11 bases. Germline V gene data show CDR1 as DFQATT and CDR2 as SNEGSKA (reference sequence). The length of the CDR3 is 14 residues. The J segment lost 3 bases and the V segment lost 3 bases, leaving 4 bases of the junction unmatched. Here the CDR3 reads CSARASGGNYEQYF. CDR3 DNA: TGCAGTGCTAGGGCTAGCGGGGGGAACTACGAGCAGTACTTC.

The chain recombines TRBV9 with TRBJ2-7, with D possibly being TRBD2 (5 bases). The CDR3 is 14 amino acids. The germline V gene encodes CDR1 SGDLS and CDR2 YYNGEE. Trimming took 0 bases from V and 0 from J, leaving 7 bases between them. The CDR3 DNA reads TGTGCCAGCAGCGTAGGAGGGAACTCCTACGAGCAGTACTTC. Protein product: CASSVGGNSYEQYF.

This rearrangement joins TRBV5-1 to TRBJ1-4; 8 nucleotides agree with TRBD1. Germline V gene sequence: CDR1 SGHRS, CDR2 YFSETQ. V shed 4 bases, J shed 7 bases, and the junction held 6 bases outside the gene matches. The CDR3 is 14 amino acids. The CDR3 spells CASSVRDRFEKLFF. The CDR3 region has the DNA TGCGCCAGCAGCGTCCGGGACAGGTTTGAAAAACTGTTTTTT.

This clonotype showed up just a few times. V gene TRBV28 combines with J gene TRBJ2-5, with D tentatively TRBD1 or TRBD2 (5 bases each). The CDR3 covers 15 residues. Trimming took off 5 bases at V and 5 bases at J, with 18 bases between the two ends. CDR1 is MDHEN, CDR2 SYDVKM, per germline. The CDR3, as DNA: TGTGCCAGCAGTCCCCCGGGACCCCGTATGGAGACCCAGTACTTC. This codes for CASSPPGPRMETQYF.

About this clonotype: It may be a read error: a sequence one base away is much more abundant. The rearrangement joins TRBV20-1 to TRBJ2-1, with 7 bases identical to TRBD2. CDR3 length: 15 residues. Germline assignment: CDR1 DFQATT and CDR2 SNEGSKA (reference sequence). CDR3 amino acids: CSGMPSGLSNNEQFF. Written as DNA, the CDR3 is TGCAGTGGGATGCCTAGCGGCCTCTCCAACAATGAGCAGTTCTTC.

The genes are TRBV11-2 and TRBJ1-2; 7 bases match TRBD1. This CDR3 has 17 amino acids. The junction had 7 bases not matched to a gene; V was cut back by 0 bases and J by 0 bases. The V gene's germline CDR1 is SGHAT and CDR2 FQNNGV. The CDR3: CASSLDLGGTANYGYTF. In DNA form, the CDR3 reads TGTGCCAGCAGCTTAGATCTAGGGGGCACAGCTAACTATGGCTACACCTTC.

The table lists this clonotype with many counts. The CDR3 DNA is TGTGCCAGCAGCTTAGTTCACGAGCAGTACGTC. It codes for CASSLVHEQYV. The rearrangement uses TRBV7-6 and TRBJ2-7; D remains ambiguous. Germline CDR1 is SGHVS and CDR2 is FNYEAQ. This CDR3 region has 11 residues. Trimming removed 1 base at V and 5 bases at J, with 3 bases between.

This clonotype was seen many times. The chain combines TRBV10-1 with TRBJ2-1, with 10 bases identical to TRBD2. Germline CDR1 and CDR2: WNHNN and SYGVQD (reference sequence). The trim removed 0 bases at V and 7 bases at J, leaving 6 bases unmatched. The CDR3 is 16 amino acids. CDR3 DNA: TGCGCCAGCAGTGAGTCAACTAGCGGGAAATGGAATGAGCAGTTCTTC. This gives the protein CASSESTSGKWNEQFF.

The chain recombines TRBV24-1 with TRBJ2-7; D is undetermined. The CDR3 spans 11 residues. Trimming took off 0 bases at V and 7 bases at J, with 3 bases between the two ends. CDR1 and CDR2 from the germline V gene are KGHDR and SFDVKD. CDR3 nucleotides: TGTGCCACCAGTGATTTGGGGGAGCAGTACTTC. It yields the protein CATSDLGEQYF.

Comments on this clonotype: It is unclear where the CDR3 begins or ends on the DNA, so no DNA is shown, and the CDR3 is as TCRdb lists it. V and J are TRBV11-2 and TRBJ2-1; the DNA was not compared with TRBD2, the D call given in the table. Germline values: CDR1 SGHAT, CDR2 FQNNGV. A total of 22 residues make up the CDR3, ends included. The CDR3 spells CASSFYICSARNRLAGGDEQFF.

This chain links TRBV12-3 or TRBV12-4 with TRBJ1-5; D is ambiguous. Trimming removed 6 bases at V and 5 bases at J, with 11 bases between. The CDR3 has 13 residues. In DNA form, the CDR3 reads TGTGCCAGCAGCTTGACACCAGATCAGCCCCAGCATTTT. Translation gives CASSLTPDQPQHF.

This clonotype was recorded a few times. A single base separates this from a much larger clone, so it may be a read error. The rearrangement uses TRBV15 and TRBJ2-3, with TRBD2 matching over 9 bases. The CDR3 length is 15 residues. Trimming at V came to 0 bases and at J to 9 bases, leaving 7 bases not matched to a gene. Per the germline V gene, CDR1 is LNHNV and CDR2 is YYDKDF (reference sequence). The CDR3: CATSRDKGGRGTQYF. DNA of the CDR3: TGTGCCACCAGCAGAGATAAAGGCGGGAGGGGAACGCAGTATTTT. The whole variable domain, filled in from reference TRBV15 and TRBJ2-3, reads DAMVIQNPRYQVTQFGKPVTLSCSQTLNHNVMYWYQQKSSQAPKLLFHYYDKDFNNEADTPDNFQSRRPNTSFCFLDIRSPGLGDTAMYLCATSRDKGGRGTQYFGPGTRLTVL.

In this sample, this clonotype turned up many times. The chain joins TRBV5-1 to TRBJ1-4, with D perhaps TRBD1 (5 bases). The V gene's germline CDR1 is SGHRS and CDR2 YFSETQ. Between the trimmed V and J ends, which lost 4 bases and 8 bases, there was a span of 18 bases. There are 15 residues in the CDR3. CDR3 nucleotides: TGCGCCAGCAGCCTTGGGGGGGTGGAGTCCGAAAAACTGTTTTTT. Encoded protein: CASSLGGVESEKLFF.

This clonotype was observed many times. This chain links TRBV20-1 with TRBJ2-7, with 10 positions matching TRBD1. This CDR3 region has 15 residues. Germline CDR1 DFQATT, CDR2 SNEGSKA (reference sequence). After removal of 6 bases from V and 5 bases from J, the junction contained 13 bases not matched to a gene. The CDR3 DNA follows: TGCAGTGCCGACGACGGACAGGGGGGGGTCGACGAGCAGTACTTC. Residues: CSADDGQGGVDEQYF.

V usage is TRBV6-5 and J usage is TRBJ2-3; 7 nucleotides align to TRBD2. The CDR3 length is 15 residues. The V and J ends lost 8 bases and 1 base, in that order; junction bases with no gene match: 9. The germline CDR1 and CDR2 sequences are MNHEY and SVGAGI. In nucleotides, the CDR3 is TGTGCCAGCTCACCACTCCTAGCGGGCACAGATACGCAGTATTTT. Translated, it gives CASSPLLAGTDTQYF.

A remark on this clonotype: One base away lies a much larger clone, so this may be a sequencing read error. J is TRBJ2-1 and V is TRBV7-7, with TRBD2 matching 13 bases. The CDR3 is made up of 15 amino acids. The germline V gene has CDR1 SSHAT and CDR2 FNYEAQ (reference sequence). The CDR3 sequence is CASQRTSGGLDEQFF. As DNA, the CDR3 is TGTGCTAGCCAGCGGACTAGCGGGGGATTGGATGAGCAGTTCTTC.

V usage is TRBV15 and J usage is TRBJ1-4, with D uncertain. The CDR3 has 15 residues. CDR1 and CDR2 (germline): LNHNV, YYDKDF (reference sequence). The V gene lost 3 bases and the J gene lost 1 base, with 9 bases spanning the gap. DNA of the CDR3: TGTGCCACCAGCAGCGTTCCTGAAACTAATGAAAAACTGTTTTTT. This codes for CATSSVPETNEKLFF.

The rearrangement links TRBV6-1 to TRBJ1-1, with 9 bases matching TRBD1. V trimming: 1 base; J trimming: 4 bases; junction bases outside the gene matches: 4. Germline lookup yields CDR1 MNHNS and CDR2 SASEGT. The CDR3 sequence is 15 residues long. CDR3 protein: CASSEDVTGGTEAFF. CDR3 bases: TGTGCCAGCAGTGAAGATGTGACAGGGGGCACTGAAGCTTTCTTT.

A word on this clonotype: It is unclear where the CDR3 begins or ends on the DNA, so no DNA is shown, and the CDR3 is as TCRdb lists it. This chain connects TRBV7-9 to TRBJ1-3; the table's D call of TRBD1 was not tested on the DNA. Ends included, the CDR3 has 13 residues. Germline CDR1 reads SEHNR; CDR2 reads FQNEAQ (reference sequence). The CDR3: CASSWGSGNTVYF.

The chain employs TRBV24-1 and TRBJ2-5, with unresolved D. The J call could be wrong; TRBJ2-1 is a better fit for the DNA end. Germline V gene data show CDR1 as KGHDR and CDR2 as SFDVKD. This CDR3 has 13 residues. CDR3 in DNA: TGTGCCACCAGTGATTCACGGGTCAATGAGCAGTTCTTC. Amino acids: CATSDSRVNEQFF.

The chain is built from TRBV29-1 and TRBJ2-5; TRBD2 might be the D (5 bases). Germline lookup yields CDR1 SQVTM and CDR2 ANQGSEA. The CDR3 runs 18 residues. The V end lost 0 bases, the J end lost 6 bases, and 26 bases lay between the germline ends. CDR3 DNA: TGCAGCGTTGAAGAGCACCCCGGAGGTGTCCAGTTTAGGAAGACCCAGTACTTC. Amino acids: CSVEEHPGGVQFRKTQYF.

This clonotype occurred a few times. J is TRBJ1-1 and V is TRBV28; possibly TRBD1 for D (6 bases). CDR1 is MDHEN, CDR2 SYDVKM, per germline. The CDR3 is made up of 13 amino acids. Trimming removed 4 bases at V and 0 bases at J, with 6 bases between. The CDR3 spells CASSWTVNTEAFF. CDR3 DNA sequence: TGTGCCAGCAGTTGGACAGTGAACACTGAAGCTTTCTTT.

Worth noting for this clonotype: A much more abundant neighbour one base away suggests this may be a read error. The chain joins TRBV12-3 or TRBV12-4 to TRBJ1-6, with D tentatively TRBD1 (5 bases). This CDR3 spans 15 amino acids. The CDR3: CTSSYRQWENSPLHF. Written as DNA, the CDR3 is TGTACCAGCAGTTATAGACAGTGGGAGAATTCACCCCTCCACTTT.

V usage is TRBV7-2 and J usage is TRBJ2-7; D uncertain. The CDR3 length is 13 residues. V was pared by 0 bases and J by 6 bases, with 9 bases between. Per the germline V gene, CDR1 is SGHTA and CDR2 is FQGNSA. The CDR3 DNA reads TGTGCCAGCAGCTTAGCCCTGGCAGTCGAGCAGTACTTC. Amino acids: CASSLALAVEQYF.